What follows are 3 T cell receptor beta chains derived from one specimen sequenced in a study of cytomegalovirus exposure and HLA in healthy donors. PCR employed 60 Vbeta and 13 Jbeta primers. Measured with immunoSEQ multiplex PCR; TCRdb has only the in-frame clones, and not every one. The profile shows 250,000 to 350,000 clones, around nine tenths of them singletons. The sequencing sample was made of PBMCs. These receptors all come from a woman between 18 and 29 years old in good health and CMV-seronegative.

V is TRBV6-6 and J is TRBJ2-1; 7 positions agree with TRBD1. The CDR3 contains 16 residues. With V trimmed by 0 bases and J by 11 bases, 13 bases remained unmatched. Germline CDR1 and CDR2: MNHNY and SVGAGI (reference sequence). CDR3 sequence reads: CASSYSINRGDTKQFF. The CDR3 region has the DNA TGTGCCAGCAGTTACTCGATTAACAGGGGAGATACAAAGCAGTTCTTC.

This clone has a handful of counts. The gene calls are TRBV25-1 and TRBJ1-1, with 9 positions matching TRBD1. J was trimmed by 8 bases and V by 4 bases; bases with no gene match: 2. CDR1 and CDR2 from the germline V gene are MGHDK and SYGVNS. The CDR3 totals 12 residues. The CDR3 is CASSGGQGEAFF. The CDR3 DNA reads TGTGCCAGCAGTGGGGGACAGGGAGAAGCTTTCTTT. Full variable domain (remainder filled in from reference TRBV25-1 and TRBJ1-1): EADIYQTPRYLVIGTGKKITLECSQTMGHDKMYWYQQDPGMELHLIHYSYGVNSTEKGDLSSESTVSRIRTEHFPLTLESARPSHTSQYLCASSGGQGEAFFGQGTRLTVV.

The chain recombines TRBV18 with TRBJ2-3; no firm D call. The V gene lost 3 bases and the J gene lost 0 bases, with 7 bases spanning the gap. Germline V lookup: CDR1 KGHSH, CDR2 LQKENI. This CDR3 is 14 amino acids long. Here the CDR3 reads CASSPQASTDTQYF. In DNA form, the CDR3 reads TGTGCCAGCTCACCTCAGGCGAGCACAGATACGCAGTATTTT.